This T cell receptor beta chain was captured in a study of sequential checkpoint blockade in melanoma. About the research overall: Maintenance nivolumab came after either treatment sequence.

Described treatment: randomized to nivolumab then ipilimumab (arm A) or the reverse (arm B). None of the patients previously received DNA-damaging chemotherapy. Sorted cells were live CD3+CD8+, lacking CD19 and CD56, from PBMCs. Clones were read by immunoSEQ multiplex PCR, and TCRdb kept only the in-frame ones, dropping some. The sample has 12,000 or so clones, about 80% seen once. Looked up from germline, CDR1 is MNHEY and CDR2 is SMNVEV (reference sequence). The CDR3 runs 17 residues. With 2 bases clipped from V and 2 bases from J, the junction kept 7 bases outside the gene matches. This sample comprised CD8+ T cells sorted from blood (inferred from file names), obtained from a patient given nivolumab and ipilimumab in sequence. The clonotype was recovered from a human donor with melanoma. This rearrangement joins TRBV27 to TRBJ2-5; 11 bases agree with TRBD2. In nucleotides, the CDR3 is TGTGCCAGCAGTTTACTTACTAGCGGGGGTCTACAAGAGACCCAGTACTTC. This translates into CASSLLTSGGLQETQYF.